This TCR beta chain appears in the sequencing data of a study of PD-L1 blockade in urothelial cancer. About the research overall: Men with urothelial cancer arising in the bladder made up most of the 29 patients. Each participant's history included 0 to 3 prior chemotherapy regimens. Blood samples contained a median 141,255 T cells.

Time point described: peripheral blood 6 weeks after treatment start. Clones were sequenced by immunoSEQ multiplex PCR, and TCRdb holds only the in-frame ones, with some missing. The sample yields under 20,000 clones, around four fifths seen once. The V gene's germline CDR1 is SGHDT and CDR2 YYEEEE. CDR3 length: 15 residues. V lost 2 bases to trimming and J lost 0 bases, with 9 bases between them. The TCR originated in a man aged 50 to 60 with urothelial cancer. The source material was PBMCs, sampled around atezolizumab (anti-PD-L1) treatment. The rearrangement links TRBV5-6 to TRBJ1-3, with a tentative D call TRBD1 (6 bases). CDR3 loop: CASSFRGRSGNTIYF. The CDR3 nucleotides are TGTGCCAGCAGCTTCAGGGGACGCTCTGGAAACACCATATATTTT. The variable domain in full, completed from reference TRBV5-6 and TRBJ1-3, reads DAGVTQSPTHLIKTRGQQVTLRCSPKSGHDTVSWYQQALGQGPQFIFQYYEEEERQRGNFPDRFSGHQFPNYSSELNVNALLLGDSALYLCASSFRGRSGNTIYFGEGSWLTVV.